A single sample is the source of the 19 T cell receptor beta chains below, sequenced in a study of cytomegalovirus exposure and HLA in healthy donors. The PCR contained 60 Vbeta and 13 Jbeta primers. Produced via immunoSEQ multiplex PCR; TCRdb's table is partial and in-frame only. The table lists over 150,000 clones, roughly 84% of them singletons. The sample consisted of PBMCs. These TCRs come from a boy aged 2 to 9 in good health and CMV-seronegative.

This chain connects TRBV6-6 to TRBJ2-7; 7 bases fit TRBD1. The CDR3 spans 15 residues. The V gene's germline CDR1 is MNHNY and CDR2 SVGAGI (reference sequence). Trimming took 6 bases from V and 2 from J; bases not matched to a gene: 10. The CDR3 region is CASRERQGPPYEQYF. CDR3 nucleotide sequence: TGTGCCAGCAGAGAGAGACAGGGACCTCCCTACGAGCAGTACTTC.

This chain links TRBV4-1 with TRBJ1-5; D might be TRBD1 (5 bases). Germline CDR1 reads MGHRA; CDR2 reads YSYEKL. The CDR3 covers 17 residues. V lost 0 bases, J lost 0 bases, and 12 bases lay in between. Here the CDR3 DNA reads TGCGCCAGCAGCCAAGATCGGGGGATCCCTAGCAATCAGCCCCAGCATTTT. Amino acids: CASSQDRGIPSNQPQHF.

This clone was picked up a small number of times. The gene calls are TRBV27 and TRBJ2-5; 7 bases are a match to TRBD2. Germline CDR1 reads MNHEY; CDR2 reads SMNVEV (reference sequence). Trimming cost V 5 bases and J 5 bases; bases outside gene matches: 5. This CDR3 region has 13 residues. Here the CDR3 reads CASSTLAAETQYF. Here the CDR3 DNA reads TGTGCCAGCAGTACTCTAGCGGCGGAGACCCAGTACTTC.

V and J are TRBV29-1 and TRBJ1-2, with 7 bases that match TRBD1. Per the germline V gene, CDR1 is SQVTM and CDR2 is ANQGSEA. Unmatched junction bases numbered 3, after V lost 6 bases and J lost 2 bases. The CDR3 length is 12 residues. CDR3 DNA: TGCAGCGTGATACAGGGGAACTATGGCTACACCTTC. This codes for CSVIQGNYGYTF.

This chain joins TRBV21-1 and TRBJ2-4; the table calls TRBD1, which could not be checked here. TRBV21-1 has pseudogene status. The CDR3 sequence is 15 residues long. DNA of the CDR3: TGTGCCATGGACAGGGGGCGCGAAGCCAAAAACATTCAGTACTTC. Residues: CAMDRGREAKNIQYF.

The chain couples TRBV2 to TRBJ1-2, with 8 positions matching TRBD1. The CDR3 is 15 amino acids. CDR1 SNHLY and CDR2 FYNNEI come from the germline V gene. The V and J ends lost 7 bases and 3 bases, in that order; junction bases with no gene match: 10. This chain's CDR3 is CASIPDREYYYGYTF. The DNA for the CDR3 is TGTGCCAGCATTCCGGACAGGGAATATTACTATGGCTACACCTTC.

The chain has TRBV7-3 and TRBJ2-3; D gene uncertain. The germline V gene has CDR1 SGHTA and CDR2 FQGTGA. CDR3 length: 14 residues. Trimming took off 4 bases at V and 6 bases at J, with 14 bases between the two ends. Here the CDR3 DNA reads TGTGCCAGCAGCTCTACGAATGATGCGGATACGCAGTATTTT. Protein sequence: CASSSTNDADTQYF.

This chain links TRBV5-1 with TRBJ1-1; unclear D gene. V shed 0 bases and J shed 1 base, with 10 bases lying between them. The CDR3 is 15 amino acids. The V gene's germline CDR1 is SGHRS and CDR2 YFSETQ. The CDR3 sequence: CASSLALTWNTEAFF. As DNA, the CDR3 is TGCGCCAGCAGCTTGGCCCTTACTTGGAACACTGAAGCTTTCTTT.

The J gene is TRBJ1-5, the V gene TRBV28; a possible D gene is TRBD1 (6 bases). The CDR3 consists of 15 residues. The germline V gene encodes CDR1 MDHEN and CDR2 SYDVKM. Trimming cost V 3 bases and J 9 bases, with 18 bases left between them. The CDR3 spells CASSFSGAIGLPQHF. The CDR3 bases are TGTGCCAGCAGTTTTTCAGGGGCGATAGGGTTGCCCCAGCATTTT.

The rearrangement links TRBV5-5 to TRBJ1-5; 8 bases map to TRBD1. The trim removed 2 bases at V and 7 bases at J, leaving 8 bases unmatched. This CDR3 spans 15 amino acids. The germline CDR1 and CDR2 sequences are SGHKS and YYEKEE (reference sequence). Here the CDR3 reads CASSFGQGNGQPQHF. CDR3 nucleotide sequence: TGTGCCAGCAGCTTCGGACAGGGAAACGGACAGCCCCAGCATTTT.

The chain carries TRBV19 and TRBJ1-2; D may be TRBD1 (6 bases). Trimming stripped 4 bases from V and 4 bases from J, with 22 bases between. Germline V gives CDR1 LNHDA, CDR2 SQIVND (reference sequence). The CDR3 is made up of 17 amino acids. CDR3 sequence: CASSTNDYTGRLYGYTF. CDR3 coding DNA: TGTGCCAGTAGTACGAACGATTACACAGGGCGACTCTATGGCTACACCTTC.

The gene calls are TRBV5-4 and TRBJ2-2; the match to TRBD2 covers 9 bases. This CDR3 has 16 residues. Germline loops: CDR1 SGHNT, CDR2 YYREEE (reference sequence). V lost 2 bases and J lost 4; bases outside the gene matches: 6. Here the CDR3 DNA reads TGTGCCAGCAGCTTAAGGACTAGCGCCTTCACCGGGGAGCTGTTTTTT. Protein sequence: CASSLRTSAFTGELFF.

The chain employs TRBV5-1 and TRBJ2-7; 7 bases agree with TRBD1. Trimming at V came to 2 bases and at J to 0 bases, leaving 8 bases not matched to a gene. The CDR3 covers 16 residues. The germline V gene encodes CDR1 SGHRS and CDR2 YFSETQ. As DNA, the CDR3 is TGCGCCAGCAGCTTTACCCCGGGACAGAGCTCCTACGAGCAGTACTTC. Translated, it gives CASSFTPGQSSYEQYF.

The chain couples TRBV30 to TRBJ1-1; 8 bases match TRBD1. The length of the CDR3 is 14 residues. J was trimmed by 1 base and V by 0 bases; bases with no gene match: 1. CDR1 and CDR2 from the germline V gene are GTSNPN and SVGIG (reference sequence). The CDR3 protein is CAWSVGQGNTEAFF. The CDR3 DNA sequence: TGTGCCTGGAGTGTCGGACAGGGGAACACTGAAGCTTTCTTT. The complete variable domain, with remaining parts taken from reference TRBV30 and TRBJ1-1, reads SQTIHQWPATLVQPVGSPLSLECTVEGTSNPNLYWYRQAAGRGLQLLFYSVGIGQISSEVPQNLSASRPQDRQFILSSKKLLLSDSGFYLCAWSVGQGNTEAFFGQGTRLTVV.

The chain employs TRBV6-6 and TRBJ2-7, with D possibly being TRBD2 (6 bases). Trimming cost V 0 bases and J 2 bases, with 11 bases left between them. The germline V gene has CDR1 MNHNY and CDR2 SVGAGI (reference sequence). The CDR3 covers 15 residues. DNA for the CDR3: TGTGCCAGCAGTTACTCGCCGGGACTCACCTACGAGCAGTACTTC. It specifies CASSYSPGLTYEQYF.

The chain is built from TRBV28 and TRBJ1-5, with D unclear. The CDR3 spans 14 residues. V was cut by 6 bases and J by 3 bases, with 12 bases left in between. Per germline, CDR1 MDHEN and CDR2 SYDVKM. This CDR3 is CASRETDYNQPQHF. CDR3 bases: TGTGCCAGCAGGGAGACGGATTACAATCAGCCCCAGCATTTT. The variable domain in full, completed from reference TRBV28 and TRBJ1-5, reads DVKVTQSSRYLVKRTGEKVFLECVQDMDHENMFWYRQDPGLGLRLIYFSYDVKMKEKGDIPEGYSVSREKKERFSLILESASTNQTSMYLCASRETDYNQPQHFGDGTRLSIL.

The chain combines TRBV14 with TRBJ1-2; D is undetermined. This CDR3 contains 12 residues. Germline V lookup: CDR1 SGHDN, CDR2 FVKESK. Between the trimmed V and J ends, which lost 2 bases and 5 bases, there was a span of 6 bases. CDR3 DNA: TGTGCCAGCAGCCAATCGGGTTATGGCTACACCTTC. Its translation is CASSQSGYGYTF.

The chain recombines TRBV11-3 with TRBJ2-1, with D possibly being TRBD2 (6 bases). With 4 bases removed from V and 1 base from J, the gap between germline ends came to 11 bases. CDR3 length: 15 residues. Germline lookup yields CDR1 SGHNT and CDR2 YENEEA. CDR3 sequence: CASSSDGTSYNEQFF. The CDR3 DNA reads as TGTGCCAGCAGCTCCGACGGGACTTCCTACAATGAGCAGTTCTTC.

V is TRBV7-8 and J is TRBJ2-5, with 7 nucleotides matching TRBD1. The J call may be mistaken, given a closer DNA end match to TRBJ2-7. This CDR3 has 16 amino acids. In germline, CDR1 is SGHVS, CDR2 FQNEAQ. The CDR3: CASSSHTGDSSYEQYF. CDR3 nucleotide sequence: TGTGCCAGCAGCTCCCATACAGGGGATTCATCCTACGAGCAGTACTTC.